This entry describes one T cell receptor beta chain. The specificity of this receptor is unknown. No quality values exist for individual bases; no much larger clone is one base distant. The data were obtained in a study of blood T cells in healthy people across ages (dated by TCRdb to the mid-2010s). Study-wide context: Template switching captured roughly one uniquely barcoded TCR beta cDNA molecule per two T cells in model experiments. To avoid experimental bias, donors of different ages were distributed randomly across sequencing lanes. The donors were split into four age groups: young (average about 16 years), middle-aged (nearly 40), aged (more than 60) and long-lived (approximately 89). The study analyzed two additional independent replicas of 1 million unique cDNA reads from the same blood draw for two donors, one aged 18 to 30 and one aged 80 or older. Using deep sequencing normalized with unique cDNA molecular identifiers, the study measured how TCR beta repertoire diversity changes with age. Paper-wide results and their limitations: Compared with the aged group, the long-lived group had more naive CD4+ T cells, fewer expanded clones and increased TCR diversity, a pattern suggesting age selection. Because the CMV infection status of the donors was unknown, age-related changes in expanded clonotypes may potentially have been confounded. There was a strong correlation between observed TCR beta diversity and the percentage of naive T cells measured by flow cytometry. Total diversity estimates from one million sequenced T cells were considered lower bounds and underestimates. Because profiling used bulk unsorted PBMCs, naive and antigen-experienced compartments could not be compared conclusively. Observed TCR beta diversity per million T cells fell roughly linearly with age, and a significant reduction was already apparent by age about 36.

The library was generated by 5' RACE. These reads were obtained on an Illumina HiSeq 2500. The second PCR ran for about 7 to 11 cycles and used a J-beta primer mix along with a sample-barcoded 5' primer. A template-switch 5' adaptor carrying 12 random nucleotides introduced a unique molecular identifier onto each TCR beta cDNA molecule. At least 2.5 million CDR3-containing paired-end reads were obtained from each sample. All of the RNA was converted into first-strand cDNA using the Mint cDNA synthesis kit, with a TRBC-specific oligonucleotide serving as the primer. Following uracil-DNA glycosylase treatment, all cDNA underwent a first 18-cycle PCR with the universal primers M1SS and BC2_uni_R. As for how the authors treated the data: For normalization, 1 million high-quality reads, each with a distinct molecular identifier, were randomly selected from each sample. Instead of being binned into consensus sequences, reads that shared molecular identifiers were thrown out. MiTCR, set to a Q25 quality threshold and the strictest error-elimination algorithm, was used for CDR3 identification, clonotype clustering and error correction. A nonparametric unseen species model using Euler transformation provided a lower-bound estimate of total TCR beta diversity. The raw public reads went through TCRdb reprocessing: fastp at Q25, MiXCR clone calling, in-frame beta chains kept. For every CDR3 protein sequence, its rows merge into one entry that carries the most common genes and DNA. The authors' filters were not applied to this entry. The sample records approximately 350,000 distinct CDR3 sequences, about 52% of which are singletons. Roughly 51% of the sample is in the top ten clones.

Sequences MNHNS (CDR1) and SASEGT (CDR2) are obtained from the germline V gene. The germline ends are 12 bases apart after V is trimmed by 3 bases and J by 1 base. The cysteine opens and the phenylalanine closes a CDR3 of 15 amino acids. Left in the record is the CDR3 DNA by itself, 45 bases read in frame from the first base. Systemically healthy Caucasian individuals from Russia, around 39 in total and aged roughly 6 to 100 years, were included as donors. Around 10 milliliters of peripheral blood were collected from each donor into EDTA-treated Vacutainer tubes. PBMCs were isolated by Ficoll-Paque density-gradient centrifugation, with at least 6 million obtained per sample. Total RNA, at least 5 micrograms per sample, was extracted from PBMCs with Trizol reagent. The percentages of naive CD45RAhigh/CD27high T cells were determined by flow cytometry on a PBMC aliquot from every donor.

Sequencing was carried out using blood. The receptor was derived from a man aged 60 to 75 in good health. The V and J segments used are TRBV6-1 and TRBJ1-2, and the D gene may be TRBD1, 5 bases matching. The CDR3 protein is CASSEGGNFNYGYTF. The DNA sequence follows: TGTGCCAGCAGTGAGGGGGGGAACTTTAACTATGGCTACACCTTC.